This TCR beta chain was recovered during a study of blood T cell repertoires in COVID-19. The assay was immunoSEQ multiplex PCR, and TCRdb's table has in-frame clones only and misses some. The sample carries 260,000 or so clones, approximately 88% recorded once. V lost 2 bases and J 10 bases, leaving 14 bases between the germline ends. This CDR3 is built from 14 residues. Germline V gene lookup returns CDR1 MNHEY and CDR2 SMNVEV (reference sequence). The TCR sequence derives from a woman aged 40-49 years with acute COVID-19. The source material was PBMCs or T cells enriched from blood (not recorded which). The chain uses TRBV27 and TRBJ1-4; possibly TRBD1 for D (6 bases). The CDR3 sequence is CASSLGQTAVKLFF. The CDR3 bases are TGTGCCAGCAGTTTAGGACAGACTGCGGTAAAACTGTTTTTT.